This T cell receptor (beta chain) came from a study of T cell changes during pregnancy in multiple sclerosis. Libraries were prepared by immunoSEQ multiplex PCR; TCRdb keeps only in-frame clonotypes and omits some of them. The sample includes more than 90,000 clones, 75% to 95% of them seen just once. This TCR was recovered from a female donor with multiple sclerosis, enrolled in a pregnancy study. Source: peripheral blood, taken in the second trimester of pregnancy.

The CDR3 spells CASSPGGREAYEQYF. The CDR3 DNA is TGCGCCAGCAGCCCCGGAGGCAGGGAGGCCTACGAGCAGTACTTC. The rearrangement uses TRBV5-1 and TRBJ2-7; a possible D gene is TRBD2 (6 bases). The CDR3 is 15 residues long. Germline values: CDR1 SGHRS, CDR2 YFSETQ. The germline V and J ends were trimmed by 4 bases and 2 bases, with 16 bases remaining between them.